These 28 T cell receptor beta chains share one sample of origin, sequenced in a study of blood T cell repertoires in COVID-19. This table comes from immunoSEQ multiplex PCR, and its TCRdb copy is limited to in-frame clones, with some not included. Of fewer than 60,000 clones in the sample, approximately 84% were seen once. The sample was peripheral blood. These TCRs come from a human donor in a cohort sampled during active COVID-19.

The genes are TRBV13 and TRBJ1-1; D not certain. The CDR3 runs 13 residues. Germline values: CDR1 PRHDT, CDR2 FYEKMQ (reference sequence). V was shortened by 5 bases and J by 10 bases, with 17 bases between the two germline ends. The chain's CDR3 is CASSRAGAVLAFF. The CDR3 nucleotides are TGTGCCAGCAGCCGGGCGGGTGCCGTGTTAGCTTTCTTT. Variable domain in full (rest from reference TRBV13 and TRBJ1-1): AAGVIQSPRHLIKEKRETATLKCYPIPRHDTVYWYQQGPGQDPQFLISFYEKMQSDKGSIPDRFSAQQFSDYHSELNMSSLELGDSALYFCASSRAGAVLAFFGQGTRLTVV.

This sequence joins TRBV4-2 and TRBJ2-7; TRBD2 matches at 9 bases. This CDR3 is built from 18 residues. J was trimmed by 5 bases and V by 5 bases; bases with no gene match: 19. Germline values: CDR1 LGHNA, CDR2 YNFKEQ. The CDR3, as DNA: TGTGCCAGCAGCGTAAGCCCCGTAGCGGGGGCTCGGGACGACGAGCAGTACTTC. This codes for CASSVSPVAGARDDEQYF.

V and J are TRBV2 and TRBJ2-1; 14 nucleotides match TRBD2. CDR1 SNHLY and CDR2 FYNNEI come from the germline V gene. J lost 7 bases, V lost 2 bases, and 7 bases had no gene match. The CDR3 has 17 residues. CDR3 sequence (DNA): TGTGCCAGCAGTGAACCTTTGGGACTAGCGGGAGAAAATGAGCAGTTCTTC. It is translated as CASSEPLGLAGENEQFF.

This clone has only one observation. In nucleotides, the CDR3 is TGTGCCAGCAGCTTAGGGACTCCGGGACAGAAATCGGACGAGCAGTACTTC. The encoded protein is CASSLGTPGQKSDEQYF. The V call is TRBV7-6, the J call TRBJ2-7; TRBD1 agrees at 7 bases. The CDR3 has 17 amino acids. CDR1 and CDR2 (germline): SGHVS, FNYEAQ. After removal of 1 base from V and 5 bases from J, the junction contained 14 bases not matched to a gene.

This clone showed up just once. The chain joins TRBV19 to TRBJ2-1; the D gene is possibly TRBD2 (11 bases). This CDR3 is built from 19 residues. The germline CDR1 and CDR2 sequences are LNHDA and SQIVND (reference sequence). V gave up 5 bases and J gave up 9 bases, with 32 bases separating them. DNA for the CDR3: TGTGCCAGTAGTCCCCGGGACAGGGGATTAGCGGGAGGGCCCGGTGAGCAGTTCTTC. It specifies CASSPRDRGLAGGPGEQFF.

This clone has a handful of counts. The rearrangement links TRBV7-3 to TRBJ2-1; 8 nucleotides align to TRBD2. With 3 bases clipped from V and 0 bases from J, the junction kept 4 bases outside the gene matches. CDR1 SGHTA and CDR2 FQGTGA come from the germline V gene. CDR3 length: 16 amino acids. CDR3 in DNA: TGTGCCAGCAGCTTGGACGGGAGGGGCTCCTACAATGAGCAGTTCTTC. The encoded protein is CASSLDGRGSYNEQFF.

The CDR3 is CASTNGRTRYF. CDR3 DNA sequence: TGTGCCAGCACCAATGGGAGGACCAGATACTTC. The V gene is TRBV27, the J gene TRBJ2-7, with TRBD2 as a possible D gene (6 bases). The CDR3 sequence is 11 residues long. Trimming took off 7 bases at V and 13 bases at J, with 17 bases between the two ends. Germline CDR1 and CDR2: MNHEY and SMNVEV (reference sequence).

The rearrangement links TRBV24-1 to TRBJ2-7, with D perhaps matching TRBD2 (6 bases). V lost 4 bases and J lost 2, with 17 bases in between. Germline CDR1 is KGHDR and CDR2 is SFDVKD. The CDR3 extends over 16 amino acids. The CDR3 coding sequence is TGTGCCACCAGTGACCCCATGGGGGGTAGCCCCTACGAGCAGTACTTC. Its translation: CATSDPMGGSPYEQYF.

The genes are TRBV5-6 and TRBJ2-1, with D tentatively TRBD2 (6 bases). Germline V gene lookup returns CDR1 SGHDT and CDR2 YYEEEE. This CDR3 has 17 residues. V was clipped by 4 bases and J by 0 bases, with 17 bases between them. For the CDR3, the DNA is TGTGCCAGCAGCCTACTAGGAGGGCAAAACTCCTACAATGAGCAGTTCTTC. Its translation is CASSLLGGQNSYNEQFF.

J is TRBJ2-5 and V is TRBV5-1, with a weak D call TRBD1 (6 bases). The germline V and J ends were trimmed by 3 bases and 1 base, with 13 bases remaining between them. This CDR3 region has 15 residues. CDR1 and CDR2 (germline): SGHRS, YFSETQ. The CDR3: CASSSGQSGQETQYF. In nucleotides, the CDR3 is TGCGCCAGCAGCTCGGGACAATCTGGCCAAGAGACCCAGTACTTC.

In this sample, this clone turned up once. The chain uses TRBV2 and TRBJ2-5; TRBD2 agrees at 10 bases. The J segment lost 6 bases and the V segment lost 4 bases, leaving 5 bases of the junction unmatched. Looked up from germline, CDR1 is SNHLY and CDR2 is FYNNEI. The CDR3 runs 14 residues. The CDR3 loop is CASSVGLAEQTQYF. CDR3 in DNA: TGTGCCAGCAGTGTAGGACTAGCGGAACAGACCCAGTACTTC.

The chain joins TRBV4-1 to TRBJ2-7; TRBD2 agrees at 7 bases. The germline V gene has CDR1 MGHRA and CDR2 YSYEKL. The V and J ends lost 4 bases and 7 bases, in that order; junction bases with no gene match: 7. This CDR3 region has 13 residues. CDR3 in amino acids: CASSRGGAMEQYF. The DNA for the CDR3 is TGCGCCAGCAGCCGGGGAGGGGCCATGGAGCAGTACTTC.

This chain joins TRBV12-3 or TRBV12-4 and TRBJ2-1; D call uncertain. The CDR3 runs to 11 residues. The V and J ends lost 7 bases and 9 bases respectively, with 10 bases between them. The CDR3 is CASKARSEQFF. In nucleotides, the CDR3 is TGTGCCAGCAAGGCGCGGAGTGAGCAGTTCTTC.

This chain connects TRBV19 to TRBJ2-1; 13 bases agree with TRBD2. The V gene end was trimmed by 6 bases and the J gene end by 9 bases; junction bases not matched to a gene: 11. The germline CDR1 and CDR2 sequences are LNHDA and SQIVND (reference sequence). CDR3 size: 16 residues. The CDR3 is CASSRTSGRSVREQFF. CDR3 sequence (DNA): TGTGCCAGTAGCCGGACTAGCGGGAGATCGGTGCGTGAGCAGTTCTTC.

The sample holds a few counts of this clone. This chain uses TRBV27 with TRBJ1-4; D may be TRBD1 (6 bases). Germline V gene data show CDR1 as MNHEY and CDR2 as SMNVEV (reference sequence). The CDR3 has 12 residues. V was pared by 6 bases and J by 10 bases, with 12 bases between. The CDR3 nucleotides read TGTGCCAGCAGCCGGGACAACAGAAAACTGTTTTTT. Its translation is CASSRDNRKLFF.

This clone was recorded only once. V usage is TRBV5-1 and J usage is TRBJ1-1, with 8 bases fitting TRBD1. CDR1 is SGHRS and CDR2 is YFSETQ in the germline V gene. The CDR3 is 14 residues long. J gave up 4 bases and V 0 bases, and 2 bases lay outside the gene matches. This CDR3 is CASSLATGGTEAFF. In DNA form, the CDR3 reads TGCGCCAGCAGCTTGGCCACAGGGGGCACTGAAGCTTTCTTT.

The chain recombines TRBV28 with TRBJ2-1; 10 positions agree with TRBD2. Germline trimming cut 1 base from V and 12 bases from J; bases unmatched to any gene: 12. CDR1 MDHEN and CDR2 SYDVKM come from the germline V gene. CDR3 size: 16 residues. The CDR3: CASSLFTAGGPDVQFF. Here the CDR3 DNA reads TGTGCCAGCAGTTTATTTACAGCGGGAGGGCCCGATGTGCAGTTCTTC. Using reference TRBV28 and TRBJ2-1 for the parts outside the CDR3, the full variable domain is DVKVTQSSRYLVKRTGEKVFLECVQDMDHENMFWYRQDPGLGLRLIYFSYDVKMKEKGDIPEGYSVSREKKERFSLILESASTNQTSMYLCASSLFTAGGPDVQFFGPGTRLTVL.

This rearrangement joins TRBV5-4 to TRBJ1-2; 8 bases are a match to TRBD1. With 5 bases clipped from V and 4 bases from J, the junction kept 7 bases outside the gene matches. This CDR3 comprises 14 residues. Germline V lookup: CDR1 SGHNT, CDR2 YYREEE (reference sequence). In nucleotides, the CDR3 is TGTGCCAGCAGAAGGACAGGGTTAATCTATGGCTACACCTTC. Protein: CASRRTGLIYGYTF.

The CDR3 bases are TGTGCCAGCTCAACTACAGGGGACCGAGCTTTCTTT. It is translated as CASSTTGDRAFF. The V gene is TRBV18, the J gene TRBJ1-1; 7 bases align to TRBD1. The CDR3 sequence is 12 residues long. CDR1 is KGHSH, CDR2 LQKENI, per germline. V trimming: 5 bases; J trimming: 10 bases; junction bases outside the gene matches: 7.

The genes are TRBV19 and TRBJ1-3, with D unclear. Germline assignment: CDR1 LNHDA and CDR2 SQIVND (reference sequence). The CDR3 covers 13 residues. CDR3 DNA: TGTGCAACCGGGATTTTCTCTGGAAACACCATATATTTT. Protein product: CATGIFSGNTIYF.

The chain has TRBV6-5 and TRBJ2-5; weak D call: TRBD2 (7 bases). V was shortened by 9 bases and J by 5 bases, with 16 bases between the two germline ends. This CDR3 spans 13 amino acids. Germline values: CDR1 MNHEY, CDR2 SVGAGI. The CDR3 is CASEGEGLETQYF. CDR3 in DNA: TGTGCCAGTGAGGGGGAGGGCCTGGAGACCCAGTACTTC.

This CDR3 is CASSSWTGGSGNTIYF. The CDR3 nucleotides are TGTGCCAGCAGCTCTTGGACAGGAGGCTCTGGAAACACCATATATTTT. The chain is built from TRBV7-9 and TRBJ1-3, with 7 bases aligning to TRBD1. Germline loops: CDR1 SEHNR, CDR2 FQNEAQ (reference sequence). The CDR3 sequence is 16 residues long. The J segment lost 0 bases and the V segment lost 4 bases, leaving 6 bases of the junction unmatched.

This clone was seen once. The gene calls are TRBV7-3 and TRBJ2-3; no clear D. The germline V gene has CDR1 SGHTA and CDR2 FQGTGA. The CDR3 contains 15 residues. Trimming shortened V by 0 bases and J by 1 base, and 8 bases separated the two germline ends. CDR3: CASSLTGERTDTQYF. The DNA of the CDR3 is TGTGCCAGCAGCTTAACCGGAGAGCGCACAGATACGCAGTATTTT.

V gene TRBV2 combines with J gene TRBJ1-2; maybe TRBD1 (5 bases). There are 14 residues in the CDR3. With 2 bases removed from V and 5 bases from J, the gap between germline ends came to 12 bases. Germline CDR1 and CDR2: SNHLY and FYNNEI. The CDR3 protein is CASSESGTDYGYTF. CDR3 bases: TGTGCCAGCAGTGAAAGCGGGACGGATTATGGCTACACCTTC.

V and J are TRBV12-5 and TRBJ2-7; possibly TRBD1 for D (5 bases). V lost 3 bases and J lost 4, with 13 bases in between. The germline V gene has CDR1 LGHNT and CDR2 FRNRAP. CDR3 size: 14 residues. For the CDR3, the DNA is TGTGCTAGTGGTTTTGGGAATAAGGGGTACGAGCAGTACTTC. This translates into CASGFGNKGYEQYF.

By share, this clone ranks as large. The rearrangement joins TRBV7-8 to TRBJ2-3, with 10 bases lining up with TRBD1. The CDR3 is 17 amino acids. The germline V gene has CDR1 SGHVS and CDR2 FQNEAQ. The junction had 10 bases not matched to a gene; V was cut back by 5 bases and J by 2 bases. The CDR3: CASSAPLDRGPTDTQYF. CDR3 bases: TGTGCCAGCAGCGCCCCCCTCGACAGGGGGCCCACAGATACGCAGTATTTT. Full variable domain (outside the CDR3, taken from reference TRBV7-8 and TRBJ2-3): GAGVSQSPRYKVAKRGQDVALRCDPISGHVSLFWYQQALGQGPEFLTYFQNEAQLDKSGLPSDRFFAERPEGSVSTLKIQRTQQEDSAVYLCASSAPLDRGPTDTQYFGPGTRLTVL.

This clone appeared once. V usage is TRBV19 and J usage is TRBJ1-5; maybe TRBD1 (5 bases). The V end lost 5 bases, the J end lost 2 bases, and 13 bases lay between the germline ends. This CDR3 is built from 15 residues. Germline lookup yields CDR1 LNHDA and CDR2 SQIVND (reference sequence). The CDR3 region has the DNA TGTGCCAGTAGTGGTGGGGCGGTCGGCAATCAGCCCCAGCATTTT. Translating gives CASSGGAVGNQPQHF.

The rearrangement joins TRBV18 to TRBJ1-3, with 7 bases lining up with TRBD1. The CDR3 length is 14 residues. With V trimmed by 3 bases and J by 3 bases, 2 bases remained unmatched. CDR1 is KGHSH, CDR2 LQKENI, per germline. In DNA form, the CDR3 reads TGTGCCAGCTCACCCGGGACAGATGGAAACACCATATATTTT. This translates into CASSPGTDGNTIYF.